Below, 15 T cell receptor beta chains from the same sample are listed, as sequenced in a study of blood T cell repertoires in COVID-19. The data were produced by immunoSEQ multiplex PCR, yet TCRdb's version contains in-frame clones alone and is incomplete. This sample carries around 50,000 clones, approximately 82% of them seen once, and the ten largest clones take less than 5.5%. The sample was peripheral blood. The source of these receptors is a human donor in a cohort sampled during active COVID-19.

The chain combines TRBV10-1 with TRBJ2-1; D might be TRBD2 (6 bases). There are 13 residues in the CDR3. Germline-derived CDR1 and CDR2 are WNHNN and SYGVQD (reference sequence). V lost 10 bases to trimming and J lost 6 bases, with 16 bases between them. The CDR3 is CATARGSGNEQFF. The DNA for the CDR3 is TGCGCCACCGCCCGGGGGTCAGGCAATGAGCAGTTCTTC.

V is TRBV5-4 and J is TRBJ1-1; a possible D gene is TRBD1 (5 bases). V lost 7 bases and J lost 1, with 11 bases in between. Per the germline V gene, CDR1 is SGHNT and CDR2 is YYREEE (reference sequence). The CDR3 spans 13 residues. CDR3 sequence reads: CASGSGGNTEAFF. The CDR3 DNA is TGTGCCAGCGGCTCCGGGGGGAACACTGAAGCTTTCTTT.

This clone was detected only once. The CDR3 reads CASSQVGEGAYGYTF. In nucleotides, the CDR3 is TGTGCCAGCAGCCAAGTTGGGGAGGGCGCCTATGGCTACACCTTC. The chain employs TRBV3-1 (or the pseudogene TRBV3-2) and TRBJ1-2; D gene unclear. This CDR3 region has 15 residues. Germline CDR1 reads LGHDT; CDR2 reads YNNKEL (reference sequence). The V end lost 1 base, the J end lost 4 bases, and 13 bases lay between the germline ends.

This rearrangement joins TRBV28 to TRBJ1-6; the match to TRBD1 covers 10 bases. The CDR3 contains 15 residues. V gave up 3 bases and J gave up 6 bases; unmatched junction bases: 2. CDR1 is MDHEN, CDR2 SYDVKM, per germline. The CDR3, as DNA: TGTGCCAGCAGTTTGGGGACAGGGGCTAATTCACCCCTCCACTTT. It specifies CASSLGTGANSPLHF.

CDR3 amino acids: CASCRVLRYEQYF. As DNA, the CDR3 is TGTGCCTCCTGCAGGGTACTTCGGTACGAGCAGTACTTC. The chain links TRBV30 to TRBJ2-7, with D perhaps TRBD1 (5 bases). Per the germline V gene, CDR1 is GTSNPN and CDR2 is SVGIG (reference sequence). This CDR3 comprises 13 residues. V dropped 7 bases and J dropped 4 bases, with 17 bases sitting between them. Variable domain in full (rest from reference TRBV30 and TRBJ2-7): SQTIHQWPATLVQPVGSPLSLECTVEGTSNPNLYWYRQAAGRGLQLLFYSVGIGQISSEVPQNLSASRPQDRQFILSSKKLLLSDSGFYLCASCRVLRYEQYFGPGTRLTVT.

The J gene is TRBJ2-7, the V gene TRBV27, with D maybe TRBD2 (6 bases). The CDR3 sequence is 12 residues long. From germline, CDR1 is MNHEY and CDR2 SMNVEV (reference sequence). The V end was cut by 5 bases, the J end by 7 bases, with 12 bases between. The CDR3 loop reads CASSPPRGEQYF. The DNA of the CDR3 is TGTGCCAGCAGTCCACCCCGGGGGGAGCAGTACTTC.

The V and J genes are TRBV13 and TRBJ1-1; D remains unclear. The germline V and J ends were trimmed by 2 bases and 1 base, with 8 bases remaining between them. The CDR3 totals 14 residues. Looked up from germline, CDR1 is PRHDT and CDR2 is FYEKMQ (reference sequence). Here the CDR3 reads CASSLPLRNTEAFF. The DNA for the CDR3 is TGTGCCAGCAGCTTACCCCTCCGGAACACTGAAGCTTTCTTT.

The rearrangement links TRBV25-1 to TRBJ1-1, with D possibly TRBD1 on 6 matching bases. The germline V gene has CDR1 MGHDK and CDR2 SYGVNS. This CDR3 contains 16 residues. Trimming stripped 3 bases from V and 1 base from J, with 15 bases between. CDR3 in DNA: TGTGCCAGCAGTGACGAGGGGCGAGGGGGGAACACTGAAGCTTTCTTT. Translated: CASSDEGRGGNTEAFF.

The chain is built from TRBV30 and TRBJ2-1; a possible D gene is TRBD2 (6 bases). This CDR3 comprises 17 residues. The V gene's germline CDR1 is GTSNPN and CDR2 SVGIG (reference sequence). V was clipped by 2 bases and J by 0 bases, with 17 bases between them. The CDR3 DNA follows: TGTGCCTGGAGTCTCTACGGGGGTCGTAGCTCCTACAATGAGCAGTTCTTC. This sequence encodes CAWSLYGGRSSYNEQFF.

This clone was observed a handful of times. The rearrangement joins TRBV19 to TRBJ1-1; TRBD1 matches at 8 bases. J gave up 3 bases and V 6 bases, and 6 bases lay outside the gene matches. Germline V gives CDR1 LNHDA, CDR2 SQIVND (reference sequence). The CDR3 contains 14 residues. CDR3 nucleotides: TGTGCCAGTAGGGGGACAGGAGATTACACTGAAGCTTTCTTT. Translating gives CASRGTGDYTEAFF.

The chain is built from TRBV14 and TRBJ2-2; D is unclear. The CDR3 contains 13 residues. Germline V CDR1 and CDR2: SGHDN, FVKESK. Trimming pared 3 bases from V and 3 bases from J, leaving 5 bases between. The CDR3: CASSHSYTGELFF. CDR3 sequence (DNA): TGTGCCAGCAGCCACAGTTACACCGGGGAGCTGTTTTTT.

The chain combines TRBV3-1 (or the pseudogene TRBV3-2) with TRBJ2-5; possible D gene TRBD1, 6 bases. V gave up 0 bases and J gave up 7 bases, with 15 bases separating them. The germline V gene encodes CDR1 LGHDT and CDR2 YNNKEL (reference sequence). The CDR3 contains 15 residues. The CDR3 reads CASSQDNQGWGTQYF. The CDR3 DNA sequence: TGTGCCAGCAGCCAAGATAATCAGGGGTGGGGGACCCAGTACTTC.

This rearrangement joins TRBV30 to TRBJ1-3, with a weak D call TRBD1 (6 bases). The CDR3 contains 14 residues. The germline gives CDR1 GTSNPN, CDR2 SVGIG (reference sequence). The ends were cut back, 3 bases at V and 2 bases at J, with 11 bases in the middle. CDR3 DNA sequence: TGTGCCTGGAGGGCCCAGGGGACTGGAAACACCATATATTTT. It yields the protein CAWRAQGTGNTIYF.

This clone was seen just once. DNA for the CDR3: TGTGCCAGCTCACCGCTGGGACAGGGGAACACTGAAGCTTTCTTT. Translating it yields CASSPLGQGNTEAFF. V and J are TRBV18 and TRBJ1-1; 9 bases align to TRBD1. Trimming cost V 3 bases and J 1 base; bases outside gene matches: 3. The length of the CDR3 is 15 residues. Germline loops: CDR1 KGHSH, CDR2 LQKENI. Full variable domain (missing parts from reference TRBV18 and TRBJ1-1): NAGVMQNPRHLVRRRGQEARLRCSPMKGHSHVYWYRQLPEEGLKFMVYLQKENIIDESGMPKERFSAEFPKEGPSILRIQQVVRGDSAAYFCASSPLGQGNTEAFFGQGTRLTVV.

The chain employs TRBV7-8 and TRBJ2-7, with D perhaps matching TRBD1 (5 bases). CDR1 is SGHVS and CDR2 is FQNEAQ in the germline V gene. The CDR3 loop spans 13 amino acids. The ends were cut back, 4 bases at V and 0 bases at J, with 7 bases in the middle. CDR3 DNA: TGTGCCAGCAGCTGGGGCACCTCCTACGAGCAGTACTTC. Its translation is CASSWGTSYEQYF.